Presented here are 21 T cell receptor beta chains from one specimen sequenced in a study of blood T cell repertoires in COVID-19. Repertoires were generated with immunoSEQ multiplex PCR, while TCRdb's copy carries only in-frame clones and drops some. Among 110,000 to 150,000 clones listed, over 75% were seen once. The sequenced sample was peripheral blood. These receptors originate from a woman aged 45-65 years with acute or convalescent COVID-19.

The chain employs TRBV19 and TRBJ2-1; D is perhaps TRBD2 (5 bases). The germline V gene encodes CDR1 LNHDA and CDR2 SQIVND (reference sequence). The V and J ends lost 6 bases and 9 bases respectively, with 15 bases between them. This CDR3 contains 13 residues. CDR3 bases: TGTGCCAGTAGAGCAACCACTAGTTTTGAGCAGTTCTTC. Its translation is CASRATTSFEQFF.

The CDR3 sequence: CASSPQKAGGYGYTF. In nucleotides, the CDR3 is TGTGCCAGCAGCCCTCAGAAAGCAGGGGGCTATGGCTACACCTTC. V is TRBV28 and J is TRBJ1-2, with TRBD1 matching over 7 bases. This CDR3 region has 15 residues. With 6 bases clipped from V and 4 bases from J, the junction kept 11 bases outside the gene matches. CDR1 and CDR2 (germline): MDHEN, SYDVKM.

The chain carries TRBV6-2 or TRBV6-3 and TRBJ2-7, with 7 bases lining up with TRBD1. The CDR3 loop spans 16 amino acids. Germline V CDR1 and CDR2: MNHEY, SVGEGT. V trimming: 5 bases; J trimming: 2 bases; junction bases outside the gene matches: 12. CDR3 region: CASSPWGQQRTYEQYF. As DNA, the CDR3 is TGTGCCAGCAGTCCCTGGGGACAGCAACGGACCTACGAGCAGTACTTC.

The chain has TRBV9 and TRBJ1-4; 11 bases line up with TRBD1. J was trimmed by 7 bases and V by 0 bases; bases with no gene match: 5. Germline V gene lookup returns CDR1 SGDLS and CDR2 YYNGEE. The CDR3 extends over 16 amino acids. CDR3 region: CASSVASGQGGEKLFF. In DNA, the CDR3 is TGTGCCAGCAGCGTAGCTTCGGGACAGGGGGGTGAAAAACTGTTTTTT. The whole variable domain, remainder taken from reference TRBV9 and TRBJ1-4, is DSGVTQTPKHLITATGQRVTLRCSPRSGDLSVYWYQQSLDQGLQFLIQYYNGEERAKGNILERFSAQQFPDLHSELNLSSLELGDSALYFCASSVASGQGGEKLFFGSGTQLSVL.

This clone has only a few counts. The V and J genes are TRBV6-5 and TRBJ2-1, with 7 bases aligning to TRBD1. This CDR3 comprises 14 residues. Germline V lookup: CDR1 MNHEY, CDR2 SVGAGI. Trimming removed 6 bases from V and 8 bases from J; junction bases left unmatched: 10. CDR3 protein: CASSQLTGSDEQFF. For the CDR3, the DNA is TGTGCCAGCAGCCAACTGACAGGGAGCGATGAGCAGTTCTTC.

This clone was seen only a few times. The CDR3 nucleotides read TGCAGTGCCAGGAGGGACACTGAAGCTTTCTTT. It codes for CSARRDTEAFF. The V call is TRBV20-1, the J call TRBJ1-1, with unresolved D. Trimming pared 6 bases from V and 3 bases from J, leaving 8 bases between. The CDR3 spans 11 residues. The V gene's germline CDR1 is DFQATT and CDR2 SNEGSKA (reference sequence).

This clone occurred a few times. The chain recombines TRBV5-6 with TRBJ2-2; 7 bases are shared with TRBD1. The V gene's germline CDR1 is SGHDT and CDR2 YYEEEE. CDR3 length: 17 amino acids. V gave up 5 bases and J gave up 0 bases; unmatched junction bases: 10. This chain's CDR3 is CASRPWGTATNTGELFF. CDR3 DNA: TGTGCCAGCAGGCCATGGGGGACAGCTACGAACACCGGGGAGCTGTTTTTT. Supplemented by reference TRBV5-6 and TRBJ2-2, the full variable domain reads DAGVTQSPTHLIKTRGQQVTLRCSPKSGHDTVSWYQQALGQGPQFIFQYYEEEERQRGNFPDRFSGHQFPNYSSELNVNALLLGDSALYLCASRPWGTATNTGELFFGEGSRLTVL.

The chain links TRBV25-1 to TRBJ1-5, with D perhaps matching TRBD1 (5 bases). The CDR3 length is 14 residues. Trimming pared 3 bases from V and 6 bases from J, leaving 12 bases between. Germline CDR1 is MGHDK and CDR2 is SYGVNS. The CDR3 DNA reads as TGTGCCAGCAGTGAGCCCGGGGGGTCTCAGCCCCAGCATTTT. Encoded protein: CASSEPGGSQPQHF.

V is TRBV29-1 and J is TRBJ1-1; 8 nucleotides line up with TRBD1. Germline CDR1 reads SQVTM; CDR2 reads ANQGSEA. CDR3 size: 14 residues. After removal of 7 bases from V and 0 bases from J, the junction contained 7 bases not matched to a gene. The CDR3, as DNA: TGCAGCGGAACACAGGGGGATATGAACACTGAAGCTTTCTTT. This sequence encodes CSGTQGDMNTEAFF.

In this sample, this clone turned up a few times. The chain uses TRBV7-2 and TRBJ1-3, with D possibly matching TRBD1 (5 bases). The V end lost 1 base, the J end lost 3 bases, and 16 bases lay between the germline ends. Germline CDR1 SGHTA, CDR2 FQGNSA. This CDR3 comprises 17 residues. DNA of the CDR3: TGTGCCAGCAGCTTAGGGGGGGTCAGGGCTAATGGAAACACCATATATTTT. This codes for CASSLGGVRANGNTIYF.

The chain has TRBV3-1 (or the pseudogene TRBV3-2) and TRBJ2-3; D is possibly TRBD2 (5 bases). In germline, CDR1 is LGHDT, CDR2 YNNKEL (reference sequence). The CDR3 has 14 amino acids. The V gene lost 5 bases and the J gene lost 0 bases, with 9 bases spanning the gap. The CDR3 protein is CASSYRRSTDTQYF. For the CDR3, the DNA is TGTGCCAGCAGCTACCGGAGGAGCACAGATACGCAGTATTTT.

The rearrangement uses TRBV19 and TRBJ2-5; 8 bases match TRBD2. With 6 bases clipped from V and 4 bases from J, the junction kept 7 bases outside the gene matches. Per germline, CDR1 LNHDA and CDR2 SQIVND (reference sequence). There are 14 residues in the CDR3. CDR3 nucleotides: TGTGCCAGTAGACCGGGGGGGACCCGAGAGACCCAGTACTTC. Its translation is CASRPGGTRETQYF.

J is TRBJ2-1 and V is TRBV19; 8 bases are a match to TRBD2. The germline V gene encodes CDR1 LNHDA and CDR2 SQIVND (reference sequence). V was clipped by 2 bases and J by 6 bases; unmatched bases: 3. The CDR3 extends over 14 amino acids. The DNA for the CDR3 is TGTGCCAGTAGTATACGGCGGGGGGTCAATGAGCAGTTCTTC. Its protein product is CASSIRRGVNEQFF.

The chain is built from TRBV7-9 and TRBJ1-1, with D possibly matching TRBD1 (6 bases). The CDR3 has 15 amino acids. Germline values: CDR1 SEHNR, CDR2 FQNEAQ (reference sequence). V lost 4 bases and J lost 4, with 16 bases in between. CDR3 amino acids: CASSSMAGASTEAFF. CDR3 sequence (DNA): TGTGCCAGCAGCTCCATGGCGGGGGCGAGCACTGAAGCTTTCTTT.

The rearrangement links TRBV27 to TRBJ1-5; 12 positions match TRBD1. CDR3 length equals 14 residues. Germline loops: CDR1 MNHEY, CDR2 SMNVEV (reference sequence). CDR3 loop: CSPGGTGGIQPQHF. CDR3 sequence (DNA): TGTTCCCCCGGGGGGACAGGGGGCATTCAGCCCCAGCATTTT.

In this sample, this clone turned up a few times. The CDR3 loop reads CASSQGFLESGDYEQYF. The CDR3 coding sequence is TGTGCCAGCAGCCAAGGGTTTCTGGAATCGGGGGATTACGAGCAGTACTTC. The gene calls are TRBV4-2 and TRBJ2-7; D might be TRBD2 (6 bases). The CDR3 loop spans 17 amino acids. Germline CDR1 and CDR2: LGHNA and YNFKEQ. The V gene lost 1 base and the J gene lost 4 bases, with 20 bases spanning the gap.

This clone showed up just once. The V call is TRBV5-8, the J call TRBJ2-3; TRBD2 agrees at 7 bases. The V segment lost 1 base and the J segment 7 bases; nucleotides outside the gene matches: 9. CDR1 is SGHTS and CDR2 is YDEGEE in the germline V gene. The CDR3 length is 15 residues. CDR3 bases: TGTGCCAGCAGCTTGCGAAGCGGGGCATTCTATACGCAGTATTTT. Translated, it gives CASSLRSGAFYTQYF.

V usage is TRBV7-2 and J usage is TRBJ2-1; 11 bases agree with TRBD2. CDR3 length: 17 amino acids. Germline V gives CDR1 SGHTA, CDR2 FQGNSA. The V gene end was trimmed by 5 bases and the J gene end by 6 bases; junction bases not matched to a gene: 12. The CDR3 DNA is TGTGCCAGCAGCGCCCGACTAGCGGGGTTTCCGCCCAATGAGCAGTTCTTC. It specifies CASSARLAGFPPNEQFF.

V usage is TRBV3-1 (or the pseudogene TRBV3-2) and J usage is TRBJ2-1, with a tentative D call TRBD1 (5 bases). Per germline, CDR1 LGHDT and CDR2 YNNKEL (reference sequence). This CDR3 spans 11 amino acids. The V and J ends lost 3 bases and 13 bases respectively, with 10 bases between them. The CDR3 DNA is TGTGCCAGCAGCCAGGAGACAGAACAGTTCTTC. Translating gives CASSQETEQFF.

This rearrangement joins TRBV19 to TRBJ1-5; tentatively, D is TRBD1 (5 bases). Trimming took off 9 bases at V and 0 bases at J, with 21 bases between the two ends. The germline gives CDR1 LNHDA, CDR2 SQIVND (reference sequence). The CDR3 extends over 17 amino acids. The CDR3 DNA is TGTGCCAGCGTTGACAGACCAACTTTTAATAGCAATCAGCCCCAGCATTTT. Residues: CASVDRPTFNSNQPQHF.

The V gene is TRBV7-9, the J gene TRBJ2-2; perhaps TRBD1 as D (6 bases). V was clipped by 1 base and J by 2 bases, with 20 bases between them. Germline V gene lookup returns CDR1 SEHNR and CDR2 FQNEAQ (reference sequence). The CDR3 has 19 residues. CDR3 loop: CASSLVVIPDSPNTGELFF. Here the CDR3 DNA reads TGTGCCAGCAGCTTAGTCGTTATTCCGGACAGCCCTAACACCGGGGAGCTGTTTTTT.